The 11 T cell receptor beta chains in this list originate from one sample, sequenced in a study of cytomegalovirus exposure and HLA in healthy donors. The PCR had 60 Vbeta and 13 Jbeta primers. Produced via immunoSEQ multiplex PCR; TCRdb's table is partial and in-frame only. The sample consists of 200,000 or so clones, 82% of them appearing once. Sequenced material: PBMCs. The receptors derive from a woman aged 18 to 35 in good health and CMV-seronegative.

This clone was seen a few times. The chain combines TRBV4-1 with TRBJ1-2; D not resolved. There are 16 residues in the CDR3. V lost 0 bases, J lost 4 bases, and 15 bases lay in between. Germline CDR1 reads MGHRA; CDR2 reads YSYEKL. CDR3 nucleotides: TGCGCCAGCAGCCAAGACCCAGCGGCCGGGTCCTATGGCTACACCTTC. Amino acid sequence: CASSQDPAAGSYGYTF.

The V call is TRBV28, the J call TRBJ1-6, with D uncertain. This CDR3 has 12 amino acids. In germline, CDR1 is MDHEN, CDR2 SYDVKM. Trimming stripped 3 bases from V and 10 bases from J, with 7 bases between. The CDR3 region is CASSLARSPLHF. The CDR3 DNA reads as TGTGCCAGCAGTTTGGCGCGGTCACCCCTCCACTTT.

The chain recombines TRBV5-1 with TRBJ1-4, with D perhaps matching TRBD1 (5 bases). CDR3 length equals 17 residues. Germline values: CDR1 SGHRS, CDR2 YFSETQ. Trimming left V 0 bases short and J 5 bases short, with 17 bases between. The CDR3: CASSLAAVGAGNEKLFF. DNA for the CDR3: TGCGCCAGCAGCTTGGCTGCAGTAGGGGCTGGAAATGAAAAACTGTTTTTT.

The gene calls are TRBV7-6 and TRBJ2-5, with 7 bases matching TRBD1. The V gene's germline CDR1 is SGHVS and CDR2 FNYEAQ. The CDR3 length is 17 residues. J gave up 1 base and V 1 base, and 9 bases lay outside the gene matches. CDR3 sequence reads: CASSLDPGQLVQETQYF. DNA of the CDR3: TGTGCCAGCAGCTTAGACCCGGGACAGCTAGTCCAAGAGACCCAGTACTTC.

The chain couples TRBV5-4 to TRBJ1-1, with no clear D. Germline values: CDR1 SGHNT, CDR2 YYREEE (reference sequence). This CDR3 has 16 amino acids. The V end lost 0 bases, the J end lost 4 bases, and 16 bases lay between the germline ends. The CDR3 loop reads CASSLDYYNRFTEAFF. The CDR3, as DNA: TGTGCCAGCAGCTTGGATTACTATAACCGGTTCACTGAAGCTTTCTTT.

This clone was seen a handful of times. CDR3 residues: CASSLDSGGYNEQFF. In DNA form, the CDR3 reads TGCGCCAGCAGCTTGGATAGCGGGGGGTACAATGAGCAGTTCTTC. The rearrangement links TRBV5-1 to TRBJ2-1; 10 bases fit TRBD2. The CDR3 is 15 amino acids. V dropped 0 bases and J dropped 4; count of bases not matched to a gene: 1. CDR1 is SGHRS, CDR2 YFSETQ, per germline. The full variable domain, its missing parts supplied by reference TRBV5-1 and TRBJ2-1, is KAGVTQTPRYLIKTRGQQVTLSCSPISGHRSVSWYQQTPGQGLQFLFEYFSETQRNKGNFPGRFSGRQFSNSRSEMNVSTLELGDSALYLCASSLDSGGYNEQFFGPGTRLTVL.

The rearrangement joins TRBV6-5 to TRBJ2-1; 9 bases align to TRBD1. This CDR3 region has 14 residues. Trimming at V came to 4 bases and at J to 7 bases, leaving 5 bases not matched to a gene. Germline loops: CDR1 MNHEY, CDR2 SVGAGI. The CDR3 DNA follows: TGTGCCAGCAGTTCCGGGACAGGGAAGAATGAGCAGTTCTTC. Translated: CASSSGTGKNEQFF.

This clone was observed a few times. The chain couples TRBV5-1 to TRBJ2-3; the match to TRBD2 covers 8 bases. After removal of 2 bases from V and 6 bases from J, the junction contained 11 bases not matched to a gene. The CDR3 runs to 16 residues. Germline CDR1 is SGHRS and CDR2 is YFSETQ. Written as DNA, the CDR3 is TGCGCCAGCAGCTTACTAGCGGACGGGGGTTTTGATACGCAGTATTTT. It codes for CASSLLADGGFDTQYF.

This chain links TRBV7-9 with TRBJ1-1, with 8 bases aligning to TRBD1. Germline V gene data show CDR1 as SEHNR and CDR2 as FQNEAQ (reference sequence). This CDR3 is 14 amino acids long. The V and J ends lost 5 bases and 1 base, in that order; junction bases with no gene match: 3. The CDR3 sequence is CASSARGPNTEAFF. The CDR3, as DNA: TGTGCCAGCAGCGCCAGGGGGCCGAACACTGAAGCTTTCTTT.

The rearrangement links TRBV28 to TRBJ2-1, with D tentatively TRBD1 (5 bases). Trimming took 3 bases from V and 2 from J, leaving 8 bases between them. The CDR3 spans 14 residues. The germline V gene has CDR1 MDHEN and CDR2 SYDVKM. The CDR3 spells CASSLDIAYNEQFF. CDR3 DNA: TGTGCCAGCAGTTTGGACATTGCCTACAATGAGCAGTTCTTC.

The chain recombines TRBV7-6 with TRBJ2-7; maybe TRBD2 (8 bases). CDR1 is SGHVS and CDR2 is FNYEAQ in the germline V gene. V was cut by 5 bases and J by 3 bases, with 23 bases left in between. The CDR3 totals 17 residues. CDR3 DNA sequence: TGTGCCAGCAGCACAGGGGTGGGGCGGGGGGCCAACTACGAGCAGTACTTC. Encoded protein: CASSTGVGRGANYEQYF.